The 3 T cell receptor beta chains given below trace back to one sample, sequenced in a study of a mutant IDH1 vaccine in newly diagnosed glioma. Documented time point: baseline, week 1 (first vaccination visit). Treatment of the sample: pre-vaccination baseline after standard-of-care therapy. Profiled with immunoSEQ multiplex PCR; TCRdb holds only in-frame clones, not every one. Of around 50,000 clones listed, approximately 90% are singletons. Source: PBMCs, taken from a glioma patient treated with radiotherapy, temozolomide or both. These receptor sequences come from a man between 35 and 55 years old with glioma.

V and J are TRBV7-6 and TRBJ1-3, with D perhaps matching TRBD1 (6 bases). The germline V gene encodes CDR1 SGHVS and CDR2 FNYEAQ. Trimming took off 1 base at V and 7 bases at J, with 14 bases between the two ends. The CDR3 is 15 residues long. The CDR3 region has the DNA TGTGCCAGCAGCTTAGGGGTAGGACAGCGGAACACCATATATTTT. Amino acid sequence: CASSLGVGQRNTIYF.

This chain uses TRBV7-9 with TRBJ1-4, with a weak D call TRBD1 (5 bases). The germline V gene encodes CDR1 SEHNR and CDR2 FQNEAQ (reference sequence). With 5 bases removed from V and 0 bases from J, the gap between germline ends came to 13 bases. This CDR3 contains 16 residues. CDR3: CASSQGAGATNEKLFF. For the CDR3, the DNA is TGTGCCAGCAGCCAGGGTGCGGGGGCAACTAATGAAAAACTGTTTTTT.

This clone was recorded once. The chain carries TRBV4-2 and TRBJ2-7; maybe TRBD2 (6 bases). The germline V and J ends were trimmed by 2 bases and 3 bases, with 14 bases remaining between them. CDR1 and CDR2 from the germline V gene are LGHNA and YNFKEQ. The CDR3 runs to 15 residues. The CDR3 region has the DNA TGTGCCAGCAGCCAAAGTTTGACTAGGGGCTACGAGCAGTACTTC. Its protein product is CASSQSLTRGYEQYF.